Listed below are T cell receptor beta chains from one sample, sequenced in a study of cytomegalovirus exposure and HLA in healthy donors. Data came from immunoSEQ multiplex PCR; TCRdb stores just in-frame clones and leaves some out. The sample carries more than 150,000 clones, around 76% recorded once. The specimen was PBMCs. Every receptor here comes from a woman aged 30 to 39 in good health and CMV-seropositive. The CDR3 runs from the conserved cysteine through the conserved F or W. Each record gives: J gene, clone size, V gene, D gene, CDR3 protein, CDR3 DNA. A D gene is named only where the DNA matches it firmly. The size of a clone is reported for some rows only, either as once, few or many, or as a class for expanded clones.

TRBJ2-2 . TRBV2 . CASRELTSAAGELFF TGTGCCAGCAGGGAACTAACCTCAGCGGCCGGGGAGCTGTTTTTT
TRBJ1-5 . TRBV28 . CASLGVGERGQPQHF TGTGCCAGTCTTGGCGTCGGGGAACGGGGTCAGCCCCAGCATTTT
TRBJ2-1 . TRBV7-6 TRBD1 CASSLQTGGYNEQFF TGTGCCAGCAGCCTGCAAACAGGGGGCTACAATGAGCAGTTCTTC
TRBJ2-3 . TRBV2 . CASRIEAAPSQTDTQYF TGTGCCAGCAGGATTGAGGCCGCGCCGTCGCAAACAGATACGCAGTATTTT
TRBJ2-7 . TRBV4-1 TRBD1 CASSQVGGTGVNEQYF TGCGCCAGCAGCCAAGTCGGCGGGACAGGGGTGAACGAGCAGTACTTC
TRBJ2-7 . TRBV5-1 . CASSLGLSREQYF TGCGCCAGCAGCTTGGGCCTGAGCCGGGAGCAGTACTTC
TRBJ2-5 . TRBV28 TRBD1 CASSVVTGGGETQYF TGTGCCAGCAGTGTAGTGACAGGGGGGGGAGAGACCCAGTACTTC
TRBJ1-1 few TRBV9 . CASSPQGGLNTEAFF TGTGCCAGCAGCCCCCAAGGAGGTCTGAACACTGAAGCTTTCTTT
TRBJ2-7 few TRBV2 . CASSEGLPIYEQYF TGTGCCAGCAGTGAGGGACTCCCCATCTACGAGCAGTACTTC
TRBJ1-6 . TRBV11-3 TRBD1 CASSLDQGGSSYNSPLHF TGTGCCAGCAGCTTAGATCAGGGGGGCAGCTCCTATAATTCACCCCTCCACTTT
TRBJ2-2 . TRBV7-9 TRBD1 CASGRGGVRTGELFF TGTGCCAGCGGAAGAGGGGGCGTTCGGACCGGGGAGCTGTTTTTT
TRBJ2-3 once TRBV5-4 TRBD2 CASSLGGGRTDTQYF TGTGCCAGCAGCTTGGGCGGGGGTAGAACAGATACGCAGTATTTT
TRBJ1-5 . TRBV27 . CASSPLRDQPQHF TGTGCCAGCAGTCCCCTCAGGGATCAGCCCCAGCATTTT
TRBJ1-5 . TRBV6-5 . CASSYSENSNQPQHF TGTGCCAGCAGTTACTCGGAGAATAGCAATCAGCCCCAGCATTTT
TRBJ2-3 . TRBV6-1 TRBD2 CASSESSGGAGTDTQYF TGTGCCAGCAGTGAGTCTAGCGGGGGGGCAGGCACAGATACGCAGTATTTT
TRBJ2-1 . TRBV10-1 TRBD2 CASSEGGGDYNEQFF TGCGCCAGCAGTGAGGGCGGGGGAGACTACAATGAGCAGTTCTTC
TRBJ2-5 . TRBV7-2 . CASSPRRFLGEETQYF TGTGCCAGCAGCCCTCGTCGTTTTCTCGGGGAAGAGACCCAGTACTTC
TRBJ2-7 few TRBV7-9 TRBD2 CASSFGGPRGGDEQYF TGTGCCAGCAGCTTCGGGGGTCCGCGGGGGGGGGACGAGCAGTACTTC
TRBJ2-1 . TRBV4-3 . CASSRAVGEQFF TGCGCCAGCAGCCGAGCGGTGGGTGAGCAGTTCTTC
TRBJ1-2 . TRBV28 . CASSFRSAYGYTF TGTGCCAGCAGTTTTCGGAGTGCCTATGGCTACACCTTC
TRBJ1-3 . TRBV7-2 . CASSPQGSSGNTIYF TGTGCCAGCAGCCCTCAGGGTAGCTCTGGAAACACCATATATTTT
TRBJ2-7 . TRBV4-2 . CASSHTSRDIYYEQYF TGTGCCAGCAGTCACACCTCCCGGGACATATACTACGAGCAGTACTTC
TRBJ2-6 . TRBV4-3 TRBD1 CASSQDRVRDRLLSGANVLTF TGCGCCAGCAGCCAAGATAGAGTGAGGGACAGGCTTCTCTCTGGGGCCAACGTCCTGACTTTC
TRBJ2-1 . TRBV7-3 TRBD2 CASSSPPLADNNEQFF TGTGCCAGCAGCTCTCCACCACTAGCGGACAACAATGAGCAGTTCTTC
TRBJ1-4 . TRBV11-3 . CASSLGTIGKLFF TGTGCCAGCAGCCTGGGGACAATTGGAAAACTGTTTTTT
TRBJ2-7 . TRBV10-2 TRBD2 CASRPERGFSYEQYF TGCGCCAGCAGGCCCGAGCGGGGGTTCTCCTACGAGCAGTACTTC
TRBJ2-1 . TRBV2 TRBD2 CASTPGGGREQFF TGTGCCAGCACCCCCGGGGGGGGGCGAGAGCAGTTCTTC
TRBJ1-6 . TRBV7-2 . CASSLAAGRSTPLHF TGTGCCAGCAGCTTAGCGGCGGGAAGGTCGACACCCCTCCACTTT
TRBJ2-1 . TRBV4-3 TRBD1 CASSQSGTANEQFF TGCGCCAGCAGCCAAAGTGGGACAGCAAATGAGCAGTTCTTC
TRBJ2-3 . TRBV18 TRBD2 CASSPSSGSTDTQYF TGTGCCAGCTCCCCATCTAGCGGTAGCACAGATACGCAGTATTTT
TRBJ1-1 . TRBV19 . CASSIAPHNTEAFF TGTGCCAGTAGTATAGCCCCCCATAACACTGAAGCTTTCTTT
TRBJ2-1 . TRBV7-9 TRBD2 CASSTRRGSSGGPDNEQFF TGTGCCAGCAGCACACGCAGGGGGTCCAGCGGGGGGCCCGACAATGAGCAGTTCTTC
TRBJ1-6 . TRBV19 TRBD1 CASTIRGTGLGGPLHF TGTGCCAGTACCATCAGGGGGACAGGCCTGGGGGGACCCCTCCACTTT
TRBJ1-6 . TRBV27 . CASTKGIPTSSYNSPLHF TGTGCCAGCACAAAGGGGATTCCAACGAGCTCCTATAATTCACCCCTCCACTTT
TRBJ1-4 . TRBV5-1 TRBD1 CASGPTGGEKLFF TGCGCCAGCGGACCAACAGGGGGGGAAAAACTGTTTTTT
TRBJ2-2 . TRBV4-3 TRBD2 CASSQTRRDYLSGELFF TGCGCCAGCAGCCAAACTCGCCGGGACTACCTATCCGGGGAGCTGTTTTTT
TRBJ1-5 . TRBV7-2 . CASSFGGTQPQHF TGTGCCAGCAGCTTCGGAGGGACTCAGCCCCAGCATTTT
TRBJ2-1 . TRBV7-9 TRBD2 CASSPLVHETSGGAIEQFF TGTGCCAGCAGCCCTCTAGTGCACGAGACTAGCGGGGGGGCTATTGAGCAGTTCTTC
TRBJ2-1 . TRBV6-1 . CASWFLGNEQFF TGTGCCTCTTGGTTCCTCGGCAATGAGCAGTTCTTC
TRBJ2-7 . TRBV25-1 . CASSNQGRGGYEQYF TGTGCCAGCAGCAATCAGGGGAGAGGGGGCTACGAGCAGTACTTC
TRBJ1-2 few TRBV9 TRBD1 CASSAQQGLDGYTF TGTGCCAGCAGCGCCCAACAGGGGTTGGATGGCTACACCTTC
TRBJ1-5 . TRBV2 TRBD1 CASSDRGYQPQHF TGTGCCAGCAGCGACAGGGGTTATCAGCCCCAGCATTTT
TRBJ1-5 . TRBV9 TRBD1 CASSVGDRRNQPQHF TGTGCCAGCAGCGTAGGGGACAGGCGAAATCAGCCCCAGCATTTT
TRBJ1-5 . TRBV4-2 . CASSQVAEVPDWILAQHF .
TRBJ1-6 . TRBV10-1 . CATGSGHSPLHF TGCGCCACTGGGAGTGGGCATTCACCCCTCCACTTT
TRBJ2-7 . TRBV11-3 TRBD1 CASSSGTGYEQYF TGTGCCAGCAGCTCGGGGACAGGCTACGAGCAGTACTTC
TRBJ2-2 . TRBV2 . CASSVTPRGELFF TGTGCCAGCAGTGTTACCCCCCGGGGGGAGCTGTTTTTT
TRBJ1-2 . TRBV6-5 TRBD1 CASSLSWTGGDYGYTF TGTGCCAGCAGTTTATCTTGGACAGGGGGAGACTATGGCTACACCTTC
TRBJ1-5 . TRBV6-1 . CASSEEAVYQPQHF TGTGCCAGCAGTGAGGAGGCAGTCTATCAGCCCCAGCATTTT
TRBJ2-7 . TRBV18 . CASSPGRQSYEQYF TGTGCCAGCTCACCAGGGAGGCAATCCTACGAGCAGTACTTC
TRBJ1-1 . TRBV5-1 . CASSPVFGQLNTEAFF TGCGCCAGCAGCCCGGTTTTTGGGCAGTTGAACACTGAAGCTTTCTTT
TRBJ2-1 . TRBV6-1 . CASSDRGYNEQFF TGTGCCAGCAGTGACAGGGGCTACAATGAGCAGTTCTTC
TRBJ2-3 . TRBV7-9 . CASSLASRADTQYF TGTGCCAGCAGCCTGGCATCCCGTGCAGATACGCAGTATTTT
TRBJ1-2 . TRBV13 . CASSIEDYGYTF TGTGCCAGCAGCATCGAGGACTATGGCTACACCTTC
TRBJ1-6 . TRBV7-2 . CASSLEGRVDSPLHF TGTGCCAGCAGCCTAGAGGGCAGGGTAGATTCACCCCTCCACTTT